This T cell receptor (beta chain) was recorded in a study of T cell responses to AZD1222 COVID-19 vaccine. Study results and limitations: Donors were largely white British and mainly female; clonal diversity was possibly underestimated.

This clone appeared once. Its target is not known. The method was immunoSEQ multiplex PCR; TCRdb's version includes in-frame clones alone and lacks a portion of them. Of approximately 180,000 clones in the sample, about 90% were seen once. This CDR3 is built from 14 residues. CDR1 MNHEY and CDR2 SVGAGI come from the germline V gene. The J segment lost 0 bases and the V segment lost 6 bases, leaving 3 bases of the junction unmatched. The chain is built from TRBV6-5 and TRBJ2-3; 7 bases align to TRBD1. This clonotype was obtained from an adult who received the MenACWY meningococcal vaccine as a control. The sample in question was peripheral blood, obtained 28 days after the second dose of the MenACWY control vaccine. This CDR3 is CASSAGGSTDTQYF. The CDR3 DNA reads TGTGCCAGCAGCGCAGGGGGAAGCACAGATACGCAGTATTTT.